A single sample gave rise to the 5 T cell receptor beta chains below, sequenced in a study of T-cell reconstitution after alpha-beta-depleted transplantation in children. It was with unique molecular identifiers that the TCRbeta library was prepared. TCRdb recomputed calls from the PCR reads with MiXCR, one row per CDR3 protein. The data show approximately 390,000 distinct CDR3 sequences, 11% seen once. Sequencing used PBMCs from the stem cell graft donor, obtained from the stem cell graft. Receptor source: a human donor who donated a stem cell graft to a child with acute myeloid leukemia.

The rearrangement uses TRBV29-1 and TRBJ2-2, with D perhaps TRBD1 (6 bases). Germline lookup yields CDR1 SQVTM and CDR2 ANQGSEA. The CDR3 runs to 13 residues. Trimming cost V 7 bases and J 0 bases, with 9 bases left between them. Here the CDR3 DNA reads TGCAGCGCCGGACAGTCGAACACCGGGGAGCTGTTTTTT. Residues: CSAGQSNTGELFF.

This clonotype has only a few counts. This sequence joins TRBV6-1 and TRBJ2-1, with D unclear. Trimming cost V 0 bases and J 4 bases, with 7 bases left between them. This CDR3 is 14 amino acids long. In germline, CDR1 is MNHNS, CDR2 SASEGT. The DNA of the CDR3 is TGTGCCAGCAGTGAAGCTGGGGTATACAATGAGCAGTTCTTC. It encodes CASSEAGVYNEQFF.

This clonotype was recorded a few times. The chain joins TRBV20-1 to TRBJ1-2; unclear D gene. The V gene lost 6 bases and the J gene lost 3 bases, with 23 bases spanning the gap. The CDR3 runs 16 residues. Germline CDR1 reads DFQATT; CDR2 reads SNEGSKA (reference sequence). This CDR3 is CSAPNLRAVADYGYTF. CDR3 nucleotides: TGCAGTGCCCCCAATCTTCGGGCGGTGGCGGACTATGGCTACACCTTC.

This clonotype was observed many times. CDR3 coding DNA: TGTGCCAGCAGCTTAGCTAACGAAAACTACGAGCAGTACTTC. Translated, it gives CASSLANENYEQYF. This sequence joins TRBV7-2 and TRBJ2-7; D call uncertain. This CDR3 contains 14 residues. CDR1 and CDR2 from the germline V gene are SGHTA and FQGNSA. Deletions cut 0 bases from V and 3 bases from J, with 9 bases between.

The V gene is TRBV5-4, the J gene TRBJ1-4, with D perhaps matching TRBD1 (6 bases). This CDR3 is 14 amino acids long. Germline CDR1 SGHNT, CDR2 YYREEE (reference sequence). The ends were cut back, 1 base at V and 8 bases at J, with 12 bases in the middle. The CDR3 region is CASSLMGAQEKLFF. DNA of the CDR3: TGTGCCAGCAGCTTGATGGGGGCGCAGGAAAAACTGTTTTTT.